This T cell receptor beta chain was sequenced in a study of glioma-infiltrating T cells. Amplification of TCR alpha and beta CDR3 regions from RNA used iRepertoire nested multiplex PCR. Using its own MiXCR run on the multiplex PCR reads, TCRdb lists one record per CDR3 protein. The sample yields around 90,000 distinct CDR3 sequences, roughly 39% seen once. The table lists this clonotype with many counts. Trimming left V 7 bases short and J 7 bases short, with 23 bases between. Germline V CDR1 and CDR2: SNHLY, FYNNEI. The CDR3 has 15 amino acids. V and J are TRBV2 and TRBJ2-7; D perhaps matches TRBD2 (5 bases). This TCR came from a human donor with low-grade glioma or glioblastoma, undergoing nonglioma brain surgery, or in good health (not recorded which). What was sequenced was glioma tissue, nonneoplastic brain tissue, or PBMCs (not recorded which). CDR3 DNA sequence: TGTGCCAGCAACCTCGGGGAAATTTCCGCCGGGGAGCAGTACTTC. It yields the protein CASNLGEISAGEQYF. Combining the CDR3 with reference TRBV2 and TRBJ2-7 gives the whole variable domain EPEVTQTPSHQVTQMGQEVILRCVPISNHLYFYWYRQILGQKVEFLVSFYNNEISEKSEIFDDQFSVERPDGSNFTLKIRSTKLEDSAMYFCASNLGEISAGEQYFGPGTRLTVT.